The source of this TCR beta chain is a study of cytomegalovirus exposure and HLA in healthy donors. Germline V gene lookup returns CDR1 MNHNS and CDR2 SASEGT. This CDR3 has 15 residues. Trimming stripped 8 bases from V and 8 bases from J, with 22 bases between. The method was immunoSEQ multiplex PCR; TCRdb's version includes in-frame clones alone and lacks a portion of them. The sample lists about 150,000 clones, approximately 86% seen once, with around 2.1% in the top ten. Material for sequencing was PBMCs. The TCR sequence derives from a human donor in good health. The rearrangement links TRBV6-1 to TRBJ2-1, with D possibly matching TRBD2 (6 bases). In DNA, the CDR3 is TGTGCCAGCGAAATAGGGAGCGGGCGAGTAGATGAGCAGTTCTTC. Amino acids: CASEIGSGRVDEQFF.